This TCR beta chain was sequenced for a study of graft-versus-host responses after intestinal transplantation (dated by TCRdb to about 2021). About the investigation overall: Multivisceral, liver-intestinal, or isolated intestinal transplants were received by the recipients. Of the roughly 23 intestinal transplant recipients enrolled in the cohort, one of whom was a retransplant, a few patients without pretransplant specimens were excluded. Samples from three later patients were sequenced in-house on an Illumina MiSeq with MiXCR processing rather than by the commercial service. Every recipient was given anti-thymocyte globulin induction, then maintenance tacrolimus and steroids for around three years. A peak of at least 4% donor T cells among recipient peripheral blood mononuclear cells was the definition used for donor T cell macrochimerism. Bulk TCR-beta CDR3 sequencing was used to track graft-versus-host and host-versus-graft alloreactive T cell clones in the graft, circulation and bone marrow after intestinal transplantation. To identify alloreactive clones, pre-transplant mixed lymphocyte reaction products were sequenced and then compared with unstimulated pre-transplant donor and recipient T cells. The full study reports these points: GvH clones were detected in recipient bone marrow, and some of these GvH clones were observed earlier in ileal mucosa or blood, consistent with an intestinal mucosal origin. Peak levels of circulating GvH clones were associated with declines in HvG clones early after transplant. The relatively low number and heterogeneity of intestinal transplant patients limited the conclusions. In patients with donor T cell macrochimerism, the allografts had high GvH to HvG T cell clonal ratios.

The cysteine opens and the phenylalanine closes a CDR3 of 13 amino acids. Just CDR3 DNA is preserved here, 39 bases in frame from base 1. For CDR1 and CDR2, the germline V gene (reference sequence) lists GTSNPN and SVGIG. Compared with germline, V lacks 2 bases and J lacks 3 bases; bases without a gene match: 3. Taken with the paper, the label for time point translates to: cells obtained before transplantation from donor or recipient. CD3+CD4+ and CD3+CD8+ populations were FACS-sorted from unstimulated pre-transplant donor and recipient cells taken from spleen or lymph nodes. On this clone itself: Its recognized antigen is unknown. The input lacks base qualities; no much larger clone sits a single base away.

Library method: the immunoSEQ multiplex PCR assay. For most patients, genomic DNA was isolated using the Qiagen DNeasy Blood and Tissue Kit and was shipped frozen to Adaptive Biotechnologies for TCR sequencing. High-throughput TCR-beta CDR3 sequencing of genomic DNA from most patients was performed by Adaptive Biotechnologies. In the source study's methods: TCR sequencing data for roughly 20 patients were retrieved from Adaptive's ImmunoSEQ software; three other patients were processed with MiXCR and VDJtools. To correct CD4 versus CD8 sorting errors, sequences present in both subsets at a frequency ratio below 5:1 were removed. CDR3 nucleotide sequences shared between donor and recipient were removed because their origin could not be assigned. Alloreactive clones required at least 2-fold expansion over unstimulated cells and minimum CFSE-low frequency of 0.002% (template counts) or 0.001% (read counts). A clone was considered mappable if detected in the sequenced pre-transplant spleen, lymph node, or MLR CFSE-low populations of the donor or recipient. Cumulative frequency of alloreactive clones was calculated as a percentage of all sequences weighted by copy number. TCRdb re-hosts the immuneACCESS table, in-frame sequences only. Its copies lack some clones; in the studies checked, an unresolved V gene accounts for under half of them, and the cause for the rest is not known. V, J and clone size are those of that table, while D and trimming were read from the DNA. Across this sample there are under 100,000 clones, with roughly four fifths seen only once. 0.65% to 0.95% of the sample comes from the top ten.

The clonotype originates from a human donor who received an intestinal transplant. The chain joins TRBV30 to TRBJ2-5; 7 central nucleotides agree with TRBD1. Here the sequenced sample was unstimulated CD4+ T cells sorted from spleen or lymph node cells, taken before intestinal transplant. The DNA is TGTGCCTGGAGTCTCACAGGGGAAGAGACCCAGTACTTC. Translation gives CAWSLTGEETQYF.